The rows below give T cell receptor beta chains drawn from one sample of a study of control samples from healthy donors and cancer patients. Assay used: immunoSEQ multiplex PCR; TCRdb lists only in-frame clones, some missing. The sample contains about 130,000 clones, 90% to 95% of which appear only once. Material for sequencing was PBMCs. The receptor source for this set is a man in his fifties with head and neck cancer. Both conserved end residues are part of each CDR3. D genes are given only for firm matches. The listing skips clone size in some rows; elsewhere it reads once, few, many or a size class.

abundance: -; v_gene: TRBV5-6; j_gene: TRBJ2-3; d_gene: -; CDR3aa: CASSLGFTDTQYF; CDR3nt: TGTGCCAGCAGCTTGGGCTTCACAGATACGCAGTATTTT
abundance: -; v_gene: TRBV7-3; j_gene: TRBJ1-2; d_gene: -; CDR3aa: CASSLTAGDYYGYTF; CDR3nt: TGTGCCAGCAGCTTAACGGCGGGGGACTACTATGGCTACACCTTC
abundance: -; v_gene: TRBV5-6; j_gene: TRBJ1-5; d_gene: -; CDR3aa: CASSSWGIDQPQHF; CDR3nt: TGTGCCAGCAGCTCGTGGGGGATTGATCAGCCCCAGCATTTT
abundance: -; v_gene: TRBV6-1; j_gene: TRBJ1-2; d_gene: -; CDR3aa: CASSEGINYGYTF; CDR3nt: TGTGCCAGCAGTGAAGGGATTAACTATGGCTACACCTTC
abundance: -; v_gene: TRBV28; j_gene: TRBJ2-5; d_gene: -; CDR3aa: CASSLLGNQYQETQYF; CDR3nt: TGTGCCAGCAGTTTACTAGGCAATCAGTACCAAGAGACCCAGTACTTC
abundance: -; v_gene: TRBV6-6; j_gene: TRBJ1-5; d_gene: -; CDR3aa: CASKRKGSPDQPQHF; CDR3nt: TGTGCCAGCAAAAGGAAGGGGTCACCTGATCAGCCCCAGCATTTT
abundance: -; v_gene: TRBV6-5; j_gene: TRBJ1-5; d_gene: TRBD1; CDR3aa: CASSRNRGQGQPQHF; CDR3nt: TGTGCCAGCAGTAGAAACAGGGGGCAGGGACAGCCCCAGCATTTT
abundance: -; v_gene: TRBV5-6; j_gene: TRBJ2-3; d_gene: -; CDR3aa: CASSLVALGTDTQYF; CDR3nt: TGTGCCAGCAGCTTGGTCGCCTTGGGCACAGATACGCAGTATTTT
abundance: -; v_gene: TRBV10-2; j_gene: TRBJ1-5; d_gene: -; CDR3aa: CASSDWGSNQPQHF; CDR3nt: TGCGCCAGCAGTGATTGGGGTAGCAATCAGCCCCAGCATTTT
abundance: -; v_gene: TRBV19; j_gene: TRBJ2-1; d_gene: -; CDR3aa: CASRETGLLQFF; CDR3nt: TGTGCCAGTAGGGAGACGGGACTCCTGCAGTTCTTC
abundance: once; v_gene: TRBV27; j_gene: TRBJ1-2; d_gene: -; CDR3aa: CASSLLRVHGYTF; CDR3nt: TGTGCCAGCAGTTTACTCAGGGTACATGGCTACACCTTC
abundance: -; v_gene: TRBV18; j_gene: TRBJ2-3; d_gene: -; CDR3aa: CASSRSGPDTDTQYF; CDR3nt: TGTGCCAGCTCACGGTCCGGGCCGGACACAGATACGCAGTATTTT
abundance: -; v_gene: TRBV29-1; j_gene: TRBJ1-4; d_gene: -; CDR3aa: CSAAVYRGGTSNEKLFF; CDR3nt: TGCAGCGCTGCAGTCTATCGGGGCGGGACCAGCAATGAAAAACTGTTTTTT
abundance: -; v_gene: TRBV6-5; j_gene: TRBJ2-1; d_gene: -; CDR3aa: CASSYSGRTFDEQFF; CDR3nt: TGTGCCAGCAGTTACTCGGGACGGACGTTCGATGAGCAGTTCTTC
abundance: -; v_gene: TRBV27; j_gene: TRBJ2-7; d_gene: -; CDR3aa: CASRPPGSYEQYF; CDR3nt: TGTGCCAGCAGGCCGCCAGGCAGCTACGAGCAGTACTTC
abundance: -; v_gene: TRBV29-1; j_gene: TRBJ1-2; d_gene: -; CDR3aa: CSVVRDYGYTF; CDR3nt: TGCAGCGTTGTCAGGGACTATGGCTACACCTTC
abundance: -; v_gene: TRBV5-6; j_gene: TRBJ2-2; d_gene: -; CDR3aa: CASSLAKDRGRITGELFF; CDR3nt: TGTGCCAGCAGCTTGGCGAAAGATAGGGGCCGGATCACCGGGGAGCTGTTTTTT